A selection of T cell receptor beta chains follows, all from one sample in a study of blood T cell repertoires in COVID-19. TCRdb's table, derived via immunoSEQ multiplex PCR, lists solely in-frame clones and lacks some. The data show 35,000 to 55,000 clones, over 70% seen once. Sequences were obtained from peripheral blood. Receptor source: a human donor in a cohort sampled during active COVID-19. Both conserved end residues are part of each CDR3. D genes are given only for firm matches. Expanded clones are given a class, and other clones once, few, many or no size at all.

>TRBV9|TRBJ1-4|.|once
TGTGCCAGCAGCGTTGGCAGGGTAAATGAAAAACTGTTTTTT
CASSVGRVNEKLFF
>TRBV7-9|TRBJ2-7|.|.
TGTGCCAGCAGTTGGGGCGGATCCTCCTACGAGCAGTACTTC
CASSWGGSSYEQYF
>TRBV6-6|TRBJ2-1|.|.
TGTGCCAGCACCACTACGGGTGAGCAGTTCTTC
CASTTTGEQFF
>TRBV2|TRBJ2-7|.|.
TGTGCCAGCGTTGACAGGCCCTCTTACGAGCAGTACTTC
CASVDRPSYEQYF
>TRBV5-1|TRBJ2-3|TRBD2|.
TGCGCCAGCAGCTTGGCGTGGACTAGCGGGAGTACGCAGTATTTT
CASSLAWTSGSTQYF
>TRBV9|TRBJ2-1|TRBD2|.
TGTGCCAGCAGCGTGGGGGAGGGCTCCTACAATGAGCAGTTCTTC
CASSVGEGSYNEQFF
>TRBV27|TRBJ2-7|TRBD1|few
TGTGCCAGCAGCCCCGGGACAGGTTTGTACGAGCAGTACTTC
CASSPGTGLYEQYF
>TRBV3-1/TRBV3-2|TRBJ2-3|TRBD2|.
TGTGCCAGCAGCCCAGGGACTAGCGGGAGGGTCCCAGATACGCAGTATTTT
CASSPGTSGRVPDTQYF
>TRBV30|TRBJ1-5|TRBD1|few
TGTGCCTGGAGTGTTGGGGACAGCCGGCCCCAGCATTTT
CAWSVGDSRPQHF
>TRBV7-9|TRBJ2-7|TRBD2|.
TGTGCCAGCAGCTTAGCCCGCGGGAGGGCCGGCGAGCAGTACTTC
CASSLARGRAGEQYF
>TRBV28|TRBJ2-7|TRBD1|.
TGTGCCAGCAGTTTGTGGACAGGGTCGTCCGAGCAGTACTTC
CASSLWTGSSEQYF
>TRBV5-4|TRBJ1-1|.|.
TGTGCCAGCAGCGGCGGGACGGCCAACACTGAAGCTTTCTTT
CASSGGTANTEAFF
>TRBV5-4|TRBJ2-7|TRBD2|once
TGTGCCAGCAGCTCACGCTTTGAACCGGGACTAGCGCACTACGAGCAGTACTTC
CASSSRFEPGLAHYEQYF
>TRBV27|TRBJ2-5|.|.
TGTGCCAGCAGTTCACTACAGGGGGGGAAGACCCAGTACTTC
CASSSLQGGKTQYF
>TRBV18|TRBJ2-5|.|.
TGTGCCAGCTCACCAAGGAGGACGGAAGAGACCCAGTACTTC
CASSPRRTEETQYF
>TRBV9|TRBJ1-1|.|.
TGTGCCAGCAGCCCCGGGACTGATAACACTGAAGCTTTCTTT
CASSPGTDNTEAFF
>TRBV6-2/TRBV6-3|TRBJ1-4|TRBD1|.
TGTGCCAGCAGTTACGAGGGACAGGGGAGTGAAAAACTGTTTTTT
CASSYEGQGSEKLFF
>TRBV18|TRBJ2-7|.|.
TGTGCCAGCTCACCAACGGTGACCTACGAGCAGTACTTC
CASSPTVTYEQYF
>TRBV7-2|TRBJ2-5|TRBD2|.
TGTGCCAGCAGCTTACGACTAGCGGGAGGTTATGTGACCCAGTACTTC
CASSLRLAGGYVTQYF
>TRBV7-3|TRBJ2-3|TRBD2|.
TGTGCCAGCAGCTTGACGGGACTAGCGGGATTAGATACGCAGTATTTT
CASSLTGLAGLDTQYF
>TRBV6-2/TRBV6-3|TRBJ2-3|.|.
TGTGCCAGCAGCCCGACAGGCGACACAGATACGCAGTATTTT
CASSPTGDTDTQYF
>TRBV7-2|TRBJ2-3|TRBD2|.
TGTGCCAGCAGCTCGGGGGGGTTGCCAGATACGCAGTATTTT
CASSSGGLPDTQYF
>TRBV7-8|TRBJ2-7|TRBD2|.
TGTGCCAGCAGCTCCGGGGGGGGTGAGCAGTACTTC
CASSSGGGEQYF
>TRBV2|TRBJ1-2|.|once
TGTGCCAGCACGGACGTCGGGAGAGCTAACTATGGCTACACCTTC
CASTDVGRANYGYTF
>TRBV4-1|TRBJ2-1|.|.
TGCGCCAGCAGTGCCCGGGACACCAATGAGCAGTTCTTC
CASSARDTNEQFF
>TRBV5-8|TRBJ2-7|TRBD1|.
TGTGCCAGCAGCGCGGGACAGGACCTCTACGAGCAGTACTTC
CASSAGQDLYEQYF
>TRBV6-5|TRBJ2-1|TRBD2|.
TGTGCCAGCCAAAAGGGACTAGCGGGAGGTCAGCAGTTCTTC
CASQKGLAGGQQFF
>TRBV2|TRBJ1-1|TRBD1|.
TGTGCCAGCAGGGCCTGGGACAGGGGTTTCACTGAAGCTTTCTTT
CASRAWDRGFTEAFF
>TRBV3-1/TRBV3-2|TRBJ2-1|.|.
TGTGCCAGCAGCCACGGAGGTGGGTCTCGGCAGTTCTTC
CASSHGGGSRQFF
>TRBV6-5|TRBJ2-2|.|.
TGTGCCAGCAGTTCGAGGACCGGGGAGCTGTTTTTT
CASSSRTGELFF
>TRBV28|TRBJ2-5|.|.
TGTGCCAGCAGTTTAAATTCGCGGCGTCGGGAGACCCAGTACTTC
CASSLNSRRRETQYF
>TRBV19|TRBJ2-7|TRBD2|.
TGTGCCAGTAGGGCAAGCGGGAGTGACTCCTACGAGCAGTACTTC
CASRASGSDSYEQYF